The rows below give T cell receptor beta chains drawn from one sample of a study of blood T cell repertoires in COVID-19. Profiled with immunoSEQ multiplex PCR; TCRdb holds only in-frame clones, not every one. This table holds tens of thousands of clones, less than 85% found once. The material sequenced was peripheral blood. The receptor set was obtained from a man over 45 with COVID-19, enrolled during active disease. Both conserved end residues are part of each CDR3. A D gene is named only where the DNA matches it firmly. A clone size is listed for some rows: how often the clone was seen (once, few, many), or a class if it is expanded.

j_gene,abundance,d_gene,v_gene,CDR3aa,CDR3nt
TRBJ1-5,-,TRBD1,TRBV19,CASGTGGAGGNQPQHF,TGTGCCAGTGGGACAGGGGGCGCGGGTGGCAATCAGCCCCAGCATTTT
TRBJ2-7,-,-,TRBV5-4,CASSVRQASSYEQYF,TGTGCCAGCAGCGTTAGGCAGGCGAGCTCCTACGAGCAGTACTTC
TRBJ1-2,-,TRBD1,TRBV29-1,CSGTGTDLHGYTF,TGCAGCGGAACCGGGACAGACCTCCATGGCTACACCTTC
TRBJ2-5,-,TRBD1,TRBV11-2,CASSPLRDSLQETQYF,TGTGCCAGCAGCCCTCTCAGGGACAGCCTACAAGAGACCCAGTACTTC
TRBJ2-2,-,-,TRBV3-1/TRBV3-2,CASSQGYGSNTGELFF,TGTGCCAGCAGCCAAGGTTACGGGTCGAACACCGGGGAGCTGTTTTTT
TRBJ2-1,-,TRBD2,TRBV7-3,CASSLGTSPYNEQFF,TGTGCCAGCAGCTTAGGGACTAGCCCATACAATGAGCAGTTCTTC
TRBJ2-5,-,-,TRBV19,CASSTSAQETQYF,TGTGCCAGTAGTACTAGCGCTCAAGAGACCCAGTACTTC
TRBJ1-3,-,-,TRBV5-1,CASSPGGVGGNTIYF,TGCGCCAGCAGCCCGGGAGGGGTAGGTGGAAACACCATATATTTT
TRBJ1-6,-,-,TRBV6-5,CASSSGTRNSPLHF,TGTGCCAGCAGTTCCGGGACACGGAATTCACCCCTCCACTTT
TRBJ1-6,-,-,TRBV7-2,CASSRREGPNSPLHF,TGTGCCAGCAGCCGCCGGGAGGGTCCGAATTCACCCCTCCACTTT
TRBJ2-5,-,-,TRBV2,CASRTQARETQYF,TGTGCCAGCAGGACCCAAGCGCGGGAGACCCAGTACTTC
TRBJ2-1,-,TRBD2,TRBV2,CASSELSLAGGPKEQFF,TGTGCCAGCAGTGAATTGTCACTAGCGGGGGGGCCGAAAGAGCAGTTCTTC
TRBJ1-1,-,-,TRBV11-3,CASSLHGENTEAFF,TGTGCCAGCAGCTTGCACGGGGAGAACACTGAAGCTTTCTTT
TRBJ1-6,-,TRBD1,TRBV19,CATRGQGDSPLHF,TGTGCCACCAGAGGACAGGGGGATTCACCCCTCCACTTT
TRBJ2-3,-,TRBD2,TRBV5-1,CASSWEGTGSTDTQYF,TGCGCCAGCAGCTGGGAGGGCACGGGGAGCACAGATACGCAGTATTTT
TRBJ2-3,-,-,TRBV5-6,CASSLGPGSGDTQYF,TGTGCCAGCAGCTTGGGACCCGGGTCGGGAGATACGCAGTATTTT
TRBJ1-2,-,-,TRBV5-4,CASSGPPGNYGYTF,TGTGCCAGCAGCGGGCCGCCCGGTAACTATGGCTACACCTTC
TRBJ2-5,-,TRBD2,TRBV11-2,CASSYGGDQYF,TGTGCCAGCAGCTATGGGGGGGACCAGTACTTC
TRBJ2-6,-,-,TRBV9,CASSTTGGANVLTF,TGTGCCAGCAGCACTACGGGAGGGGCCAACGTCCTGACTTTC
TRBJ1-1,once,TRBD1,TRBV13,CASSLGGTGGSLTEAFF,TGTGCCAGCAGCTTAGGCGGGACAGGGGGCAGTTTAACTGAAGCTTTCTTT
TRBJ2-5,-,-,TRBV11-2,CASSLAPQGLQETQYF,TGTGCCAGCAGCTTAGCGCCTCAGGGTTTGCAAGAGACCCAGTACTTC
TRBJ2-7,-,-,TRBV7-8,CASRRIGERAYEQYF,TGTGCCAGCAGAAGGATCGGGGAACGGGCCTACGAGCAGTACTTC
TRBJ2-2,-,TRBD1,TRBV11-2,CASSLGTGAHTGELFF,TGTGCCAGCAGCTTAGGTACAGGGGCTCACACCGGGGAGCTGTTTTTT
TRBJ1-5,-,TRBD1,TRBV2,CASSPDGTGNNQPQHF,TGTGCCAGCAGTCCCGACGGGACAGGGAACAATCAGCCCCAGCATTTT
TRBJ1-1,-,-,TRBV11-2,CASSLPDSEAFF,TGTGCCAGCAGCTTACCGGACAGTGAAGCTTTCTTT
TRBJ2-1,medium-sized,TRBD2,TRBV5-4,CASSLASGGLYNEQFF,TGTGCCAGCAGCTTAGCTAGCGGGGGGCTTTACAATGAGCAGTTCTTC
TRBJ2-7,-,-,TRBV5-6,CASSHTYNEQYF,TGTGCCAGCAGCCATACATATAACGAGCAGTACTTC
TRBJ2-1,-,TRBD2,TRBV4-2,CASSHPLAGGGYTYNEQFF,TGTGCCAGCAGCCACCCACTAGCGGGGGGGGGATATACCTACAATGAGCAGTTCTTC
TRBJ2-5,-,-,TRBV11-2,CASSYNPGTRETQYF,TGTGCCAGCAGCTATAATCCAGGGACACGGGAGACCCAGTACTTC
TRBJ1-1,-,-,TRBV4-3,CASSRSSSGNTEAFF,TGCGCCAGCAGCCGCTCTTCCTCCGGGAACACTGAAGCTTTCTTT
TRBJ2-1,-,TRBD2,TRBV15,CATSRGTPSSFSGGAYNEQFF,TGTGCCACCAGCAGAGGTACCCCCTCGTCGTTCAGCGGGGGGGCTTACAATGAGCAGTTCTTC
TRBJ2-7,-,-,TRBV19,CASSIIQGSIYEQYF,TGTGCCAGTAGTATAATTCAGGGGTCCATCTACGAGCAGTACTTC
TRBJ1-5,-,TRBD1,TRBV9,CASSVGQGASQPQHF,TGTGCCAGCAGCGTTGGACAGGGGGCATCTCAGCCCCAGCATTTT
TRBJ1-2,-,-,TRBV27,CASSLAGDGYTF,TGTGCCAGCAGTTTAGCAGGGGATGGCTACACCTTC
TRBJ2-1,-,TRBD1,TRBV19,CASSPRQGPSYNEQFF,TGTGCCAGTAGTCCCAGACAGGGCCCTTCCTACAATGAGCAGTTCTTC
TRBJ1-6,-,-,TRBV18,CASSPRQEPSYNSPLHF,TGTGCCAGCTCACCGCGACAGGAGCCCTCCTATAATTCACCCCTCCACTTT
TRBJ1-1,-,-,TRBV19,CASSLLEEAFF,TGTGCCAGTAGCCTTCTAGAGGAAGCTTTCTTT
TRBJ1-6,-,-,TRBV21-1,CASSNLDPGYNSPLHF,TGTGCCAGCAGCAATCTCGACCCGGGGTATAATTCACCCCTCCACTTT
TRBJ2-7,-,-,TRBV3-1/TRBV3-2,CASSQAGNYEQYF,TGTGCCAGCAGCCAAGCGGGGAACTACGAGCAGTACTTC
TRBJ1-6,-,TRBD1,TRBV27,CASSSENHRGRPYNSPLHF,TGTGCCAGCAGTTCGGAGAACCACAGGGGGCGCCCCTATAATTCACCCCTCCACTTT
TRBJ2-5,-,-,TRBV2,CASSGGGHQETQYF,TGTGCCAGCAGTGGCGGGGGCCACCAAGAGACCCAGTACTTC